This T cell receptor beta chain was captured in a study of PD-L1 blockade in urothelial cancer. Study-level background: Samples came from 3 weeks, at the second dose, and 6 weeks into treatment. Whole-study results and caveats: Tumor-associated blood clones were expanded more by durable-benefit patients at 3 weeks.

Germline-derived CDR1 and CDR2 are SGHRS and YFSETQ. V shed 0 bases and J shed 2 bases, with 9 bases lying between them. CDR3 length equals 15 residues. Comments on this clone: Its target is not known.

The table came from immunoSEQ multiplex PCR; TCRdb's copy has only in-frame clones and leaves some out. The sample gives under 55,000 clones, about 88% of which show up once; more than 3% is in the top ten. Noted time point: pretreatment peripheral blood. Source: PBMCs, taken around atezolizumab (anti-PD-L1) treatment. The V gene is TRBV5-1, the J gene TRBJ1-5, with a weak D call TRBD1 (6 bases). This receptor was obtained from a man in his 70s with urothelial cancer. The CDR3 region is CASSLVAGGNQPQHF. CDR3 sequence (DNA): TGCGCCAGCAGCTTGGTGGCAGGGGGCAATCAGCCCCAGCATTTT.